This TCR beta chain was profiled in a study of tumor and adjacent non-tumor tissue in lung cancer. As for the study in general: Each sample yielded 4 million to 5 million productive TCRbeta reads on average. General study results and limits: Higher tumor TCR diversity was associated with shorter survival. Normal lung showed higher cumulative top 100 clone frequency than tumor. Compared with tumor, normal lung showed significantly lower TCR diversity.

With 5 bases removed from V and 5 bases from J, the gap between germline ends came to 12 bases. The V gene's germline CDR1 is WNHNN and CDR2 SYGVQD (reference sequence). This CDR3 comprises 13 residues. A modified ARM-PCR protocol with three rounds of nested PCR amplified TCRbeta. Using its own MiXCR run on the multiplex PCR reads, TCRdb lists one record per CDR3 protein. The sample consists of some 51,000 distinct CDR3 sequences, under 75% of them appearing once. No cell sorting was done before RNA was extracted from the tissue. The normal lung tissue was taken more than 3 cm from the tumor edge. This clonotype came up once. As yet, its antigen is unknown.

The sample was distant non-tumor lung tissue. The source is a woman aged 70 to 79 with non-small cell lung cancer. The chain employs TRBV10-1 and TRBJ1-1; D is undetermined. CDR3 loop: CASSTTRRTEAFF. DNA for the CDR3: TGCGCCAGCAGTACCACCCGGAGAACTGAAGCTTTCTTT.